The clone carrying this T cell receptor beta chain was picked up a small number of times. CDR3 length equals 12 residues. In germline, CDR1 is SQVTM, CDR2 ANQGSEA. V shed 8 bases and J shed 5 bases, with 13 bases lying between them. This sample was taken from a study of blood T cell repertoires in COVID-19. At the level of the study: Sites across the United States, Italy and Spain contributed samples from acute and convalescent COVID-19. T cells, B-cell-depleted T cells, or PBMCs provided the cDNA or gDNA that served as material.

Authors' processing steps: Nucleated cell number was recorded as an estimate derived from reference gene primer amplification. TCRdb keeps only in-frame clones here, not all; method: immunoSEQ multiplex PCR. The DNA gave D and trimming, while V, J and clone size come from that table. The repertoire holds approximately 160,000 clones, with around four fifths as singletons. Sequenced sample: peripheral blood. V and J are TRBV29-1 and TRBJ2-1; possible D gene TRBD1, 6 bases. The sequence derives from a woman older than 75 with acute or convalescent COVID-19. The CDR3 nucleotides read TGCAGCCCACAGGGATTTGACAATGAGCAGTTCTTC. Encoded protein: CSPQGFDNEQFF.